These 32 T cell receptor beta chains were all obtained from the same sample, sequenced in a study of blood T cell repertoires in COVID-19. This table comes from immunoSEQ multiplex PCR, and its TCRdb copy is limited to in-frame clones, with some not included. Of 250,000 to 400,000 clones listed, around 86% were seen once; the top ten hold 1%. Sequenced: peripheral blood. The receptors originated from a man aged 45 to 65 with active or convalescent COVID-19.

The chain couples TRBV6-6 to TRBJ1-2; 9 bases agree with TRBD1. V shed 6 bases, J shed 6 bases, and the junction held 11 bases outside the gene matches. The germline V gene encodes CDR1 MNHNY and CDR2 SVGAGI (reference sequence). The CDR3 totals 15 residues. In DNA form, the CDR3 reads TGTGCCAGCAGATTAAGACAGGGGGGACCAGATGGCTACACCTTC. Its translation is CASRLRQGGPDGYTF.

Only one count was recorded for this clone. This rearrangement joins TRBV4-2 to TRBJ2-1; 8 bases fit TRBD2. CDR1 LGHNA and CDR2 YNFKEQ come from the germline V gene. V was clipped by 3 bases and J by 9 bases; unmatched bases: 10. CDR3 length: 15 amino acids. Here the CDR3 DNA reads TGTGCCAGCAGCCAGCCGACTAGCGACGTTTCTGAGCAGTTCTTC. Encoded protein: CASSQPTSDVSEQFF.

This clone appeared a single time. The rearrangement links TRBV5-1 to TRBJ2-1, with 13 bases fitting TRBD2. V dropped 1 base and J dropped 7; count of bases not matched to a gene: 2. There are 15 residues in the CDR3. From germline, CDR1 is SGHRS and CDR2 YFSETQ. The CDR3 DNA reads as TGCGCCAGCAGCTTGCAACTAGCGGGAGGGAATGAGCAGTTCTTC. The encoded protein is CASSLQLAGGNEQFF.

V is TRBV15 and J is TRBJ2-7; 10 bases match TRBD1. CDR3 length: 15 residues. The V gene's germline CDR1 is LNHNV and CDR2 YYDKDF (reference sequence). Unmatched junction bases numbered 10, after V lost 4 bases and J lost 7 bases. The CDR3 sequence: CATSTSTGGIWEQYF. DNA for the CDR3: TGTGCCACCAGCACCTCGACAGGGGGCATATGGGAGCAGTACTTC.

The J gene is TRBJ2-1, the V gene TRBV2; 14 bases are shared with TRBD2. Germline V gives CDR1 SNHLY, CDR2 FYNNEI. V lost 4 bases and J lost 7; bases outside the gene matches: 3. This CDR3 is 15 amino acids long. The CDR3 loop reads CASSGLAGGTNEQFF. The CDR3 DNA sequence: TGTGCCAGCAGTGGACTAGCGGGAGGGACTAATGAGCAGTTCTTC. The variable domain in full, with the rest retrieved from reference TRBV2 and TRBJ2-1, is EPEVTQTPSHQVTQMGQEVILRCVPISNHLYFYWYRQILGQKVEFLVSFYNNEISEKSEIFDDQFSVERPDGSNFTLKIRSTKLEDSAMYFCASSGLAGGTNEQFFGPGTRLTVL.

The chain recombines TRBV6-6 with TRBJ1-3; TRBD1 matches 10 bases. Germline CDR1 MNHNY, CDR2 SVGAGI (reference sequence). Trimming removed 5 bases from V and 7 bases from J; junction bases left unmatched: 2. The CDR3 extends over 13 amino acids. The CDR3 here is CASSGQGGNTIYF. DNA for the CDR3: TGTGCCAGCAGTGGACAGGGGGGTAACACCATATATTTT.

Concerning this clone itself: This specimen includes other DNA sequences encoding the same CDR3. V gene TRBV18 combines with J gene TRBJ1-5; TRBD1 might be the D (5 bases). CDR1 and CDR2 from the germline V gene are KGHSH and LQKENI. V lost 2 bases and J 4 bases, leaving 9 bases between the germline ends. The CDR3 is made up of 14 amino acids. CDR3 DNA sequence: TGTGCCAGCTCACCAGGCGGGGGTAATCAGCCCCAGCATTTT. Protein sequence: CASSPGGGNQPQHF.

The chain joins TRBV5-1 to TRBJ2-3; a possible D gene is TRBD1 (6 bases). Germline assignment: CDR1 SGHRS and CDR2 YFSETQ. The CDR3 is 16 amino acids. Between the trimmed V and J ends, which lost 1 base and 0 bases, there was a span of 12 bases. CDR3 protein: CASSLWAGVSTDTQYF. Written as DNA, the CDR3 is TGCGCCAGCAGCTTGTGGGCAGGGGTAAGCACAGATACGCAGTATTTT.

J is TRBJ2-1 and V is TRBV5-4; a possible D gene is TRBD2 (6 bases). CDR1 is SGHNT and CDR2 is YYREEE in the germline V gene (reference sequence). The germline V and J ends were trimmed by 1 base and 6 bases, with 14 bases remaining between them. There are 15 residues in the CDR3. The CDR3 is CASSLWRGRGNEQFF. CDR3 nucleotide sequence: TGTGCCAGCAGCTTGTGGCGGGGCCGGGGCAATGAGCAGTTCTTC.

The chain has TRBV13 and TRBJ2-1, with TRBD1 matching over 8 bases. CDR3 length: 14 amino acids. V gave up 3 bases and J gave up 5 bases; unmatched junction bases: 3. The germline V gene has CDR1 PRHDT and CDR2 FYEKMQ (reference sequence). CDR3 nucleotides: TGTGCCAGCAGCTTGCCAGGGGGCGACAATGAGCAGTTCTTC. It is translated as CASSLPGGDNEQFF.

This chain links TRBV2 with TRBJ1-5; D not certain. The CDR3 has 13 residues. Trimming took 7 bases from V and 6 from J, leaving 13 bases between them. Germline CDR1 reads SNHLY; CDR2 reads FYNNEI. CDR3 sequence: CASKAEAGQPQHF. In nucleotides, the CDR3 is TGTGCCAGCAAGGCCGAGGCTGGTCAGCCCCAGCATTTT.

The J gene is TRBJ2-5, the V gene TRBV28; a weak D match, TRBD2 (6 bases). Germline lookup yields CDR1 MDHEN and CDR2 SYDVKM. Trimming took off 5 bases at V and 1 base at J, with 14 bases between the two ends. The CDR3 contains 15 residues. CDR3 DNA: TGTGCCAGCAGTGGAGGGACCCTACTCCAAGAGACCCAGTACTTC. Protein product: CASSGGTLLQETQYF.

The gene calls are TRBV2 and TRBJ2-5, with 8 nucleotides matching TRBD2. With 8 bases clipped from V and 2 bases from J, the junction kept 7 bases outside the gene matches. Germline CDR1 reads SNHLY; CDR2 reads FYNNEI. This CDR3 has 14 amino acids. CDR3 residues: CASSLAGTQETQYF. The DNA of the CDR3 is TGTGCCAGCTCCCTAGCGGGTACTCAAGAGACCCAGTACTTC.

The V call is TRBV7-8, the J call TRBJ1-1; D possibly corresponds to TRBD1 (5 bases). The V end was cut by 5 bases, the J end by 1 base, with 14 bases between. CDR1 and CDR2 from the germline V gene are SGHVS and FQNEAQ. This CDR3 spans 15 amino acids. This CDR3 is CASSLRATANTEAFF. The CDR3 coding sequence is TGTGCCAGCAGCCTGAGAGCGACAGCGAACACTGAAGCTTTCTTT. The full variable domain, completed using reference TRBV7-8 and TRBJ1-1, is GAGVSQSPRYKVAKRGQDVALRCDPISGHVSLFWYQQALGQGPEFLTYFQNEAQLDKSGLPSDRFFAERPEGSVSTLKIQRTQQEDSAVYLCASSLRATANTEAFFGQGTRLTVV.

The chain joins TRBV5-1 to TRBJ2-5, with a possible D match to TRBD1 (5 bases). The length of the CDR3 is 13 residues. Germline loops: CDR1 SGHRS, CDR2 YFSETQ. With 4 bases removed from V and 4 bases from J, the gap between germline ends came to 11 bases. CDR3 bases: TGCGCCAGCAGCGTAGGGGCAGGAGAGACCCAGTACTTC. Translating gives CASSVGAGETQYF.

The count of this clone is one. V gene TRBV5-1 combines with J gene TRBJ2-3, with 10 bases that match TRBD2. The CDR3 runs to 16 residues. Germline V gene data show CDR1 as SGHRS and CDR2 as YFSETQ. Unmatched junction bases numbered 7, after V lost 4 bases and J lost 2 bases. CDR3 residues: CASSLGTSAFTDTQYF. The DNA of the CDR3 is TGCGCCAGCAGCCTGGGGACTAGCGCTTTCACAGATACGCAGTATTTT.

The chain couples TRBV5-6 to TRBJ2-1; D is unclear. The V end lost 6 bases, the J end lost 0 bases, and 10 bases lay between the germline ends. There are 14 residues in the CDR3. Germline assignment: CDR1 SGHDT and CDR2 YYEEEE. The CDR3, as DNA: TGTGCCAGCACCCGGCTAGACTCCTACAATGAGCAGTTCTTC. Amino acids: CASTRLDSYNEQFF.

The rearrangement links TRBV9 to TRBJ2-7; TRBD1 matches at 7 bases. The V and J ends lost 7 bases and 7 bases, in that order; junction bases with no gene match: 11. The germline V gene has CDR1 SGDLS and CDR2 YYNGEE. The CDR3 contains 13 residues. The chain's CDR3 is CASSGTAYGEQYF. CDR3 bases: TGTGCCAGCTCCGGGACAGCTTATGGAGAGCAGTACTTC. The whole variable domain, filled in from reference TRBV9 and TRBJ2-7, reads DSGVTQTPKHLITATGQRVTLRCSPRSGDLSVYWYQQSLDQGLQFLIQYYNGEERAKGNILERFSAQQFPDLHSELNLSSLELGDSALYFCASSGTAYGEQYFGPGTRLTVT.

V usage is TRBV19 and J usage is TRBJ1-3; tentatively, D is TRBD1 (5 bases). This CDR3 is 17 amino acids long. Trimming shortened V by 5 bases and J by 0 bases, and 17 bases separated the two germline ends. Germline CDR1 reads LNHDA; CDR2 reads SQIVND (reference sequence). The CDR3 region is CASSGPRGTFSGNTIYF. Written as DNA, the CDR3 is TGTGCCAGTAGTGGGCCGAGAGGGACTTTCTCTGGAAACACCATATATTTT.

This clone was seen a single time. The chain couples TRBV3-1 (or the pseudogene TRBV3-2) to TRBJ1-1, with D uncertain. The CDR3 covers 14 residues. Germline loops: CDR1 LGHDT, CDR2 YNNKEL (reference sequence). V was pared by 4 bases and J by 6 bases, with 15 bases between. The CDR3 DNA follows: TGTGCCAGCAGCCCCTCGGAGTTTGTCTCTGAAGCTTTCTTT. This gives the protein CASSPSEFVSEAFF.

The chain couples TRBV27 to TRBJ1-1; 9 bases map to TRBD1. This CDR3 region has 17 residues. Germline V CDR1 and CDR2: MNHEY, SMNVEV (reference sequence). V shed 3 bases and J 0 bases; nucleotides not matched to a gene: 8. The CDR3 is CASSFRTGDLMNTEAFF. For the CDR3, the DNA is TGTGCCAGCAGTTTTAGGACAGGGGACCTCATGAACACTGAAGCTTTCTTT.

This chain links TRBV28 with TRBJ2-2, with D unresolved. This CDR3 is 12 amino acids long. The V end was cut by 5 bases, the J end by 9 bases, with 10 bases between. Germline loops: CDR1 MDHEN, CDR2 SYDVKM. This chain's CDR3 is CASSISSRELFF. The CDR3 bases are TGTGCCAGCAGTATAAGCTCTCGGGAGCTGTTTTTT.

The rearrangement links TRBV28 to TRBJ1-2; TRBD1 matches 9 bases. The CDR3 has 14 amino acids. Per germline, CDR1 MDHEN and CDR2 SYDVKM. V lost 5 bases, J lost 6 bases, and 7 bases stayed unmatched. In DNA form, the CDR3 reads TGTGCCAGCAGTCCGCAAGGGACAGGGCATGGCTACACCTTC. This codes for CASSPQGTGHGYTF.

The J gene is TRBJ1-1, the V gene TRBV7-3; D possibly corresponds to TRBD1 (6 bases). The V and J ends lost 4 bases and 6 bases respectively, with 12 bases between them. CDR1 is SGHTA and CDR2 is FQGTGA in the germline V gene. CDR3 size: 13 residues. DNA of the CDR3: TGTGCCAGCAGCTCACAGGGACGGTCTGAAGCTTTCTTT. Translation gives CASSSQGRSEAFF.

The J gene is TRBJ1-1, the V gene TRBV30; 7 bases fit TRBD1. There are 11 residues in the CDR3. The germline V gene has CDR1 GTSNPN and CDR2 SVGIG (reference sequence). V was pared by 2 bases and J by 10 bases, with 4 bases of the junction left unmatched. The CDR3 DNA reads as TGTGCCTGGAGTCCACAGGGGCGAGCTTTCTTT. Amino acid sequence: CAWSPQGRAFF. The entire variable domain, with the rest obtained from reference TRBV30 and TRBJ1-1, is as follows: SQTIHQWPATLVQPVGSPLSLECTVEGTSNPNLYWYRQAAGRGLQLLFYSVGIGQISSEVPQNLSASRPQDRQFILSSKKLLLSDSGFYLCAWSPQGRAFFGQGTRLTVV.

The chain couples TRBV5-6 to TRBJ2-5, with a weak D call TRBD2 (6 bases). The CDR3 runs to 14 residues. Between the trimmed V and J ends, which lost 4 bases and 2 bases, there was a span of 12 bases. From germline, CDR1 is SGHDT and CDR2 YYEEEE. The CDR3 DNA reads as TGTGCCAGCAGCGGGCTTCTAGCGCAAGAGACCCAGTACTTC. Amino acids: CASSGLLAQETQYF.

As for this clone: In the same sample, other DNA sequences code for this CDR3. The genes are TRBV30 and TRBJ1-5; weak D call: TRBD1 (5 bases). The CDR3 runs 13 residues. With 2 bases removed from V and 2 bases from J, the gap between germline ends came to 7 bases. Germline-derived CDR1 and CDR2 are GTSNPN and SVGIG (reference sequence). The CDR3 is CAWSLQGNQPQHF. CDR3 bases: TGTGCCTGGAGTTTACAGGGCAATCAGCCCCAGCATTTT.

V is TRBV24-1 and J is TRBJ2-7; 10 bases match TRBD1. V was clipped by 4 bases and J by 6 bases; unmatched bases: 11. CDR1 and CDR2 from the germline V gene are KGHDR and SFDVKD. CDR3 length: 16 residues. For the CDR3, the DNA is TGTGCCACCAGTGAGGCCGGGACAGGGGAAAAAGGCGAGCAGTACTTC. It specifies CATSEAGTGEKGEQYF.

The chain combines TRBV7-3 with TRBJ2-1; TRBD2 agrees at 7 bases. CDR1 and CDR2 from the germline V gene are SGHTA and FQGTGA. The CDR3 covers 16 residues. Losses at the gene ends were 5 bases for V and 0 bases for J; bases not matched to a gene: 7. The CDR3 DNA reads TGTGCCAGCAGCCCCTCCGGCGGGAGCTCCTACAATGAGCAGTTCTTC. Amino acid sequence: CASSPSGGSSYNEQFF.

The chain carries TRBV5-1 and TRBJ2-7, with TRBD2 as a possible D gene (7 bases). Germline CDR1 and CDR2: SGHRS and YFSETQ. V lost 4 bases and J 2 bases, leaving 13 bases between the germline ends. The CDR3 runs to 14 residues. The CDR3: CASSPWGGPYEQYF. The DNA for the CDR3 is TGCGCCAGCAGCCCCTGGGGGGGGCCCTACGAGCAGTACTTC.

The chain carries TRBV4-2 and TRBJ1-3; 7 nucleotides line up with TRBD1. V shed 0 bases and J 0 bases; nucleotides not matched to a gene: 8. This CDR3 comprises 18 residues. Germline CDR1 and CDR2: LGHNA and YNFKEQ. Here the CDR3 reads CASSQEGQGESSGNTIYF. The CDR3 DNA reads as TGTGCCAGCAGCCAAGAAGGGCAGGGGGAGAGCTCTGGAAACACCATATATTTT.

V gene TRBV9 combines with J gene TRBJ2-1; 9 nucleotides match TRBD2. Germline V gives CDR1 SGDLS, CDR2 YYNGEE. The CDR3 is made up of 17 amino acids. V gave up 2 bases and J gave up 2 bases; unmatched junction bases: 8. CDR3 sequence: CASSVQPAGGTYNEQFF. For the CDR3, the DNA is TGTGCCAGCAGCGTCCAACCAGCGGGAGGAACCTACAATGAGCAGTTCTTC.